Given below is one T cell receptor beta chain in context. The method was immunoSEQ multiplex PCR; TCRdb's version includes in-frame clones alone and lacks a portion of them. Found here are 370,000 or so clones, approximately 89% of them singletons; the top ten hold approximately 1.2%. Per the germline V gene, CDR1 is SGDLS and CDR2 is YYNGEE. Trimming left V 2 bases short and J 0 bases short, with 11 bases between. This CDR3 is built from 15 residues. These data belong to a study of blood T cell repertoires in COVID-19. At the level of the study: From the United States, Italy and Spain came samples of acute and convalescent COVID-19. T cells, B-cell-depleted T cells, or PBMCs supplied cDNA or gDNA.

Cohorts were assigned according to the clinical history that participants reported. The sample consisted of PBMCs or T cells enriched from blood (not recorded which). The chain has TRBV9 and TRBJ1-2; D uncertain. The source is a man between 25 and 39 years old who had recovered from COVID-19. This chain's CDR3 is CASSVGSGTNYGYTF. The DNA of the CDR3 is TGTGCCAGCAGCGTCGGTTCAGGAACTAACTATGGCTACACCTTC.